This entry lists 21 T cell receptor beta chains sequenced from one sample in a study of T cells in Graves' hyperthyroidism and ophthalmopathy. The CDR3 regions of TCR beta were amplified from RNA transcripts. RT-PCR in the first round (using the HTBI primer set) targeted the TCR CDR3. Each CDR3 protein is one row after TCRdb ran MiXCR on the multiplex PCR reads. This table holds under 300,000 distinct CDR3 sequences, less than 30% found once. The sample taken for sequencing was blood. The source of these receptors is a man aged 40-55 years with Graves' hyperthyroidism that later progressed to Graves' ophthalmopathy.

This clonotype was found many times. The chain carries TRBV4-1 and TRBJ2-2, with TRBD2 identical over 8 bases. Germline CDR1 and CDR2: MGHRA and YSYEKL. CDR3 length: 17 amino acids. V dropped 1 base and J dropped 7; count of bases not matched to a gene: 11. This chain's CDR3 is CASSQGSGALSGGELFF. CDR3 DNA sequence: TGCGCCAGCAGCCAAGGTAGCGGGGCCCTGAGCGGCGGGGAGCTGTTTTTT.

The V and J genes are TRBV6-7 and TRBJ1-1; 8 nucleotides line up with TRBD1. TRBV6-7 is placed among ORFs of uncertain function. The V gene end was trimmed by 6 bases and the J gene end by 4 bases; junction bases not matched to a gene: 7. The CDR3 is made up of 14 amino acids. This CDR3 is CASSRDRGSTEAFF. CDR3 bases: TGTGCCAGCAGCCGCGACAGGGGAAGCACTGAAGCTTTCTTT.

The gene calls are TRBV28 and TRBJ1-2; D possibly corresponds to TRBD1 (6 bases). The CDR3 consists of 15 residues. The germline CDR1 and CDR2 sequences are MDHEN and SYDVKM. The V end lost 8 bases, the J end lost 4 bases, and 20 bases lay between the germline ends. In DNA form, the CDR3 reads TGTGCCAGCCGATTAACAGCAGGGGCCACCTATGGCTACACCTTC. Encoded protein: CASRLTAGATYGYTF.

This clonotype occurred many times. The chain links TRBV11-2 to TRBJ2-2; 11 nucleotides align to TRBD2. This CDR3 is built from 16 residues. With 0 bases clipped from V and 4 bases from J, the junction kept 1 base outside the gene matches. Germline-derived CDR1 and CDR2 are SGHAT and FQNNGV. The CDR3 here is CASSLDLAGGTGELFF. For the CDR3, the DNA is TGTGCCAGCAGCTTAGACCTAGCGGGAGGCACCGGGGAGCTGTTTTTT.

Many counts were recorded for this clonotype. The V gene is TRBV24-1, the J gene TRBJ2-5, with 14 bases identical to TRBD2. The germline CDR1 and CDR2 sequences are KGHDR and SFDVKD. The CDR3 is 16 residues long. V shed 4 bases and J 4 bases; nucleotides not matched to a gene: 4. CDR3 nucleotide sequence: TGTGCCACCAGTGAGAGAGGACTAGCGGGAGGAGAGACCCAGTACTTC. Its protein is CATSERGLAGGETQYF.

The CDR3 DNA sequence: TGTGCCAGCAGTGAAGGCCGGGGGTGGTCTGGGGCCAACGTCCTGACTTTC. This gives the protein CASSEGRGWSGANVLTF. The V call is TRBV6-1, the J call TRBJ2-6, with D perhaps TRBD2 (6 bases). The CDR3 loop spans 17 amino acids. Looked up from germline, CDR1 is MNHNS and CDR2 is SASEGT. Trimming shortened V by 1 base and J by 1 base, and 11 bases separated the two germline ends.

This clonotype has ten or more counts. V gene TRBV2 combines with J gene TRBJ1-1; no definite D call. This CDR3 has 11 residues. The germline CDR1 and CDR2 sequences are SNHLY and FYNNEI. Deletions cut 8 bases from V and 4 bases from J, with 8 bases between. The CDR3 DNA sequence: TGTGCCAGCCACTTGGGCACTGAAGCTTTCTTT. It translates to CASHLGTEAFF.

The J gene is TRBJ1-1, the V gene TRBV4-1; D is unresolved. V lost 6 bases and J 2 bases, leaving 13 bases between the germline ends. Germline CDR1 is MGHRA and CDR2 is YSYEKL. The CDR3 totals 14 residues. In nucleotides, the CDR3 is TGCGCCAGCAGGGGTTTACTCAGAAACACTGAAGCTTTCTTT. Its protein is CASRGLLRNTEAFF.

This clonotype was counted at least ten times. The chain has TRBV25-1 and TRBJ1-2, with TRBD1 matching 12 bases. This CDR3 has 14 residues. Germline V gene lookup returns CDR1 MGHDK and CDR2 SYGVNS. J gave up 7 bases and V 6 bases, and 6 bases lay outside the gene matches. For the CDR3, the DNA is TGTGCCAGCAGAGGGACAGGGGGCATTAGTGGCTACACCTTC. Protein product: CASRGTGGISGYTF.

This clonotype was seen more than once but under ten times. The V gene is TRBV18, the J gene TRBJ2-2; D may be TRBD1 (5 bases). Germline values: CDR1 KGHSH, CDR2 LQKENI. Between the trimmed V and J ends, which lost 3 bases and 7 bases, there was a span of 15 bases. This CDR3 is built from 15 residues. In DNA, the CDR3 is TGTGCCAGCTCACCTGATCTCCAGGGCCTCGGGGAGCTGTTTTTT. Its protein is CASSPDLQGLGELFF.

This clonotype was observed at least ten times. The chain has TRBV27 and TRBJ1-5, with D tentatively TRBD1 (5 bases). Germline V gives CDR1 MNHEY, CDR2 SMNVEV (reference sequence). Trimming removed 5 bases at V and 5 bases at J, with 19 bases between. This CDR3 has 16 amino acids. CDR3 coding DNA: TGTGCCAGCAGTACTAACCGGGACGGACGCGATCAGCCCCAGCATTTT. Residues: CASSTNRDGRDQPQHF.

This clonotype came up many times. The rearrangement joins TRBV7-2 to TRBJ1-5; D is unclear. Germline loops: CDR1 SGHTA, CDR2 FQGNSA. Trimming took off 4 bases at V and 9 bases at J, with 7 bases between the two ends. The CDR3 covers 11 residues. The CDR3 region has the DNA TGTGCCAGCAGCTCACCGGGGCCCCAGCATTTT. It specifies CASSSPGPQHF.

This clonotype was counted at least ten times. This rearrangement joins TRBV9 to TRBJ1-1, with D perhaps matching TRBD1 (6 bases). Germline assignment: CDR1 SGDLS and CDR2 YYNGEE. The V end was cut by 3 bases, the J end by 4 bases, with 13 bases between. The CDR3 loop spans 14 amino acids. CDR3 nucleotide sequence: TGTGCCAGCAGCGCGAAGCCAGGGGCCACTGAAGCTTTCTTT. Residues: CASSAKPGATEAFF.

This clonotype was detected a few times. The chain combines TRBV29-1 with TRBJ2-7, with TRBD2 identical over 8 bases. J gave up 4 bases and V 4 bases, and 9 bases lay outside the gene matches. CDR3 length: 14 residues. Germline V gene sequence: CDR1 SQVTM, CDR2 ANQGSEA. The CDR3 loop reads CSVGPRSGSYEQYF. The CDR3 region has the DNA TGCAGCGTTGGGCCCAGGAGCGGGAGTTACGAGCAGTACTTC.

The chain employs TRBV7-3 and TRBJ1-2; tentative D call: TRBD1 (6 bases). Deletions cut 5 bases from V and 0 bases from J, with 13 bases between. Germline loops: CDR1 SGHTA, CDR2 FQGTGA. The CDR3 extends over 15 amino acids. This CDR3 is CASSPQGQSNYGYTF. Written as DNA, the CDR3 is TGTGCCAGCAGCCCACAAGGACAGTCTAACTATGGCTACACCTTC.

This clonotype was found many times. The CDR3 protein is CARIPLTEAFF. The CDR3 DNA reads TGTGCACGTATCCCCCTCACTGAAGCTTTCTTT. The chain has TRBV30 and TRBJ1-1; D unclear. Germline V gene lookup returns CDR1 GTSNPN and CDR2 SVGIG (reference sequence). This CDR3 is 11 amino acids long.

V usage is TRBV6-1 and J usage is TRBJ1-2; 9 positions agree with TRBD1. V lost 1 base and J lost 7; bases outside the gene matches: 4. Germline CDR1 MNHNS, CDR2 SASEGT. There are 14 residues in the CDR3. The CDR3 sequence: CASSEDGQGLGYTF. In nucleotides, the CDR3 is TGTGCCAGCAGTGAAGACGGACAGGGGCTTGGCTACACCTTC.

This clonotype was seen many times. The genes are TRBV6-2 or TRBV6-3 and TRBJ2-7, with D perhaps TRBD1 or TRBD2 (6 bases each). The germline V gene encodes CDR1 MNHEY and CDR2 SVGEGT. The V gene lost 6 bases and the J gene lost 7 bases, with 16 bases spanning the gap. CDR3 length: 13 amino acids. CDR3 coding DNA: TGTGCCAGCAGCATCCTCCAAGGGGGGGAGCAGTACTTC. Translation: CASSILQGGEQYF.

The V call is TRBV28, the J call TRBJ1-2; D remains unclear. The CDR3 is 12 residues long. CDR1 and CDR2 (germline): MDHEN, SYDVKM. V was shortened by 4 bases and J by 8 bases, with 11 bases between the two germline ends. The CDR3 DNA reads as TGTGCCAGCAGTTCTACTGGATTCGGCTACACCTTC. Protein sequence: CASSSTGFGYTF.

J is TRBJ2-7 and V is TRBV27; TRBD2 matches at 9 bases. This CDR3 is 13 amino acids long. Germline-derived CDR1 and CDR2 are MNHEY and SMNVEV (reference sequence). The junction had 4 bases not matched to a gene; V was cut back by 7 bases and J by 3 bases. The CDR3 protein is CASKRTSDYEQYF. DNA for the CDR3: TGTGCCAGCAAAAGGACTAGCGACTACGAGCAGTACTTC.

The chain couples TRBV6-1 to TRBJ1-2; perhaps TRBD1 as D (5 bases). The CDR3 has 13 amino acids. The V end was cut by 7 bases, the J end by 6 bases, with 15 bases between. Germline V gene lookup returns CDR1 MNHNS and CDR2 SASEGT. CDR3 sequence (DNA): TGTGCCAGCACCCGGGCAGGGAGGGATGGCTACACCTTC. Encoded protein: CASTRAGRDGYTF.